A selection of T cell receptor beta chains follows, all from one sample in a study of cytomegalovirus exposure and HLA in healthy donors. Measured with immunoSEQ multiplex PCR; TCRdb has only the in-frame clones, and not every one. Of some 240,000 clones detected, around 78% appear once; the ten largest clones hold 4.5% to 7%. Material: PBMCs. Receptors originate from a young woman in good health and CMV-seronegative. CDR3s include the opening cysteine and the closing phenylalanine or tryptophan. Each record gives: clone size, V gene, CDR3 protein. A row's size may be missing; if present it is once, few, many or a size class.

size: .
V: TRBV27
CDR3: CASYGTDLSYEQYF

size: .
V: TRBV4-2
CDR3: CASSHPTGKGENEKLFF

size: .
V: TRBV9
CDR3: CASSVGDGTGNTIYF

size: .
V: TRBV19
CDR3: CASSISGRTNEQYF

size: .
V: TRBV12-5
CDR3: CASVREGSYEQYF

size: .
V: TRBV30
CDR3: CAWSNRGNTIYF

size: many
V: TRBV6-1
CDR3: CASSEGGDTSTEQYF

size: .
V: TRBV5-1
CDR3: CASRSTGSKHGYTF

size: .
V: TRBV7-8
CDR3: CASNPLGADGYTF

size: .
V: TRBV9
CDR3: CASSVGAAGILNTGELFF

size: .
V: TRBV28
CDR3: CASSAGERYEQYF

size: few
V: TRBV13
CDR3: CASSFSLTADEAFF

size: .
V: TRBV2
CDR3: CASSLERTQYF

size: .
V: TRBV5-4
CDR3: CASSLVAGSQTGELFF

size: .
V: TRBV5-6
CDR3: CASRWGQEDTQYF

size: .
V: TRBV5-6
CDR3: CASSPSGGSDTQYF

size: .
V: TRBV19
CDR3: CASSALQGAPNSPLHF

size: .
V: TRBV7-9
CDR3: CASSLAVTGSDEQFF

size: .
V: TRBV4-1
CDR3: CASSQDWGQGEGETQYF

size: .
V: TRBV2
CDR3: CASSEEAANQPQHF